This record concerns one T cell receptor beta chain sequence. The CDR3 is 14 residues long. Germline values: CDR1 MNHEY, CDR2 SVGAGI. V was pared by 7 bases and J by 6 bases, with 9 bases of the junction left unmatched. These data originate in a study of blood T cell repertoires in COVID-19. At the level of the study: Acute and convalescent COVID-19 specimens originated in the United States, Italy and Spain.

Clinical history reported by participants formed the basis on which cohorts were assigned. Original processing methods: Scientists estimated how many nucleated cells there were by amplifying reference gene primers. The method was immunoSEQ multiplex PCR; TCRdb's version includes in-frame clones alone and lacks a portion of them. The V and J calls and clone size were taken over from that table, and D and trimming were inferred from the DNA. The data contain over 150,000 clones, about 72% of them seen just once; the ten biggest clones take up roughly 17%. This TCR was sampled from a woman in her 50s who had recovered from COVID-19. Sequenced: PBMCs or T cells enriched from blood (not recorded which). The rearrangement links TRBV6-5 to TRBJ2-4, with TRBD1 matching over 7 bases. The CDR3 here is CASIGTETRNIQYF. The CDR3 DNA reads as TGTGCCAGCATTGGGACAGAGACACGAAACATTCAGTACTTC.